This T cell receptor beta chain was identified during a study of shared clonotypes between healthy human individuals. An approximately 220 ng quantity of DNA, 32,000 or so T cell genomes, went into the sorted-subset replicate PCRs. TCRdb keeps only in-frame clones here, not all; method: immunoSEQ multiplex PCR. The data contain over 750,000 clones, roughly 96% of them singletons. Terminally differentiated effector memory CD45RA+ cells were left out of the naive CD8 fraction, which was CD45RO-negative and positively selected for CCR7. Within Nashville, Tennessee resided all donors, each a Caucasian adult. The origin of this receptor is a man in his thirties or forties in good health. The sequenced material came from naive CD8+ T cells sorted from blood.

The chain's CDR3 is CASSFLEGSYEQYF. As DNA, the CDR3 is TGTGCCAGCAGCTTCCTAGAAGGGTCCTACGAGCAGTACTTC. The chain is built from TRBV7-9 and TRBJ2-7; D remains ambiguous. This CDR3 contains 14 residues. Trimming stripped 3 bases from V and 1 base from J, with 10 bases between. Germline CDR1 reads SEHNR; CDR2 reads FQNEAQ (reference sequence).